This T cell receptor (beta chain) was retrieved from a study of neoadjuvant nivolumab and ipilimumab in lung cancer. Across the whole study: The combination arm added day-1 ipilimumab 1 mg/kg to nivolumab 3 mg/kg on days 1, 15, 29. Study outcomes and limitations: Only a single major-pathologic-response sample was available for clonality analysis. Resected tumors had greater TCR richness and clonality than uninvolved lung. Resected-tumor TCR richness correlated positively with pretherapy blood richness.

TCRdb's table, derived via immunoSEQ multiplex PCR, lists solely in-frame clones and lacks some. The sample shows around 4,500 clones, about 80% of them seen only once. Points on this clone: Its antigen is unknown.

The sequence derives from an adult with non-small cell lung cancer. Some clones in this sample may be carry-over from other donors' samples. The sample here was normal lung tissue adjacent to the tumor, taken after neoadjuvant nivolumab, alone or with ipilimumab, at or shortly before surgery.

The CDR3 protein is CASSLPGVGNEQFF. As DNA, the CDR3 is TGTGCCAGCAGCCTACCGGGAGTGGGGAATGAGCAGTTCTTC. The chain combines TRBV11-1 with TRBJ2-1, with D perhaps TRBD2 (6 bases). The germline V and J ends were trimmed by 5 bases and 7 bases, with 15 bases remaining between them. The length of the CDR3 is 14 residues. The germline V gene encodes CDR1 SGHAT and CDR2 FQDESV (reference sequence).